This T cell receptor (beta chain) stems from a study of shared clonotypes between healthy human individuals. Study-wide points: Clonotypes that were shared across a handful of donors made up roughly 5% of naive CD4 clonotypes.

A remark on this clone: Its target is unknown.

Repertoires were generated with immunoSEQ multiplex PCR, while TCRdb's copy carries only in-frame clones and drops some. The sample shows about 640,000 clones, approximately 79% of them seen only once. This TCR was recovered from a woman in her 30s in good health. The sequenced sample consisted of memory CD4+ T cells sorted from blood. Subset specified: CD45RA-negative fraction.

CDR3 nucleotides: TGTGCCAGCAGCCAATACTCGAACGCATTGAACACTGAAGCTTTCTTT. Translation gives CASSQYSNALNTEAFF. This chain uses TRBV16 with TRBJ1-1; no reliable D call. V was shortened by 1 base and J by 0 bases, with 12 bases between the two germline ends. The CDR3 consists of 16 residues. Germline CDR1 KGHSY, CDR2 FQNENV.